This T cell receptor beta chain appears in the sequencing data of a study of blood T cell repertoires in COVID-19. Overall study context: COVID-19 samples, acute and convalescent, were from the United States, Italy and Spain.

Original handling: Cell counts per sample came from amplifying reference gene primers. Sequencing was performed with immunoSEQ multiplex PCR; in TCRdb, only in-frame clones are kept and a portion is missing. Clone size and the V and J calls come from that table; the DNA yielded D and trimming. Of 150,000 to 250,000 clones listed, less than 95% are singletons. The CDR3 totals 14 residues. Germline loops: CDR1 SGDLS, CDR2 YYNGEE. The V and J ends lost 5 bases and 6 bases, in that order; junction bases with no gene match: 7. Patients from Seattle were sampled longitudinally, starting during active infection.

The V call is TRBV9, the J call TRBJ2-1; TRBD2 agrees at 8 bases. The clonotype comes from a man aged 30 to 39 with COVID-19, enrolled during active disease. Sequencing used peripheral blood. This chain's CDR3 is CASSRGGVSNEQFF. Here the CDR3 DNA reads TGTGCCAGCAGTCGGGGGGGCGTAAGCAATGAGCAGTTCTTC.